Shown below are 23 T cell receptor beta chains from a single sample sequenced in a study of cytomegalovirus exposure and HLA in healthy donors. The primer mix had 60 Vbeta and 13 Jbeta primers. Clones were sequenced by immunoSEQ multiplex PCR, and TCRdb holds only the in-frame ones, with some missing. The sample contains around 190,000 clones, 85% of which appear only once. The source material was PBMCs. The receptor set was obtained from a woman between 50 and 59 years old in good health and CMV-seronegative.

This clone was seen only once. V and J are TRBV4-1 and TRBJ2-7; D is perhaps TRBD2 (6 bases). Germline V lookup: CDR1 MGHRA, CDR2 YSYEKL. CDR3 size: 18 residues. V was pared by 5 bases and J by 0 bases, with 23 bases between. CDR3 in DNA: TGCGCCAGCAGCGGGTTACTAGCTAGGACTCTGGGCTCCTACGAGCAGTACTTC. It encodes CASSGLLARTLGSYEQYF.

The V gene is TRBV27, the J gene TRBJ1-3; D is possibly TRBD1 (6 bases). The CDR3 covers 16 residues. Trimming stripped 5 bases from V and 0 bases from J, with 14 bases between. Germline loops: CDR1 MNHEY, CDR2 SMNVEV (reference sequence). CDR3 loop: CASSPGTLLSGNTIYF. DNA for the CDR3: TGTGCCAGCAGTCCGGGGACACTACTCTCTGGAAACACCATATATTTT.

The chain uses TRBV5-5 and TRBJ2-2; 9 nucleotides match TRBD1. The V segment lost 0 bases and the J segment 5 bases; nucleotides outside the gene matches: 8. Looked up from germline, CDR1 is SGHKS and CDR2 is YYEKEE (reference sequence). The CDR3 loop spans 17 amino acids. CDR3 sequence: CASSLEPGTGYTGELFF. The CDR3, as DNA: TGTGCCAGCAGCTTGGAACCCGGGACAGGGTATACCGGGGAGCTGTTTTTT.

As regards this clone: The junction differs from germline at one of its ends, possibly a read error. Written as DNA, the CDR3 is TGCAGTGCTAGCCGACCGGGACTAGGACAATTT. It yields the protein CSASRPGLGQF. This rearrangement joins TRBV20-1 to TRBJ2-3; 8 bases line up with TRBD2. Germline V gene data show CDR1 as DFQATT and CDR2 as SNEGSKA (reference sequence). The CDR3 is 11 residues long.

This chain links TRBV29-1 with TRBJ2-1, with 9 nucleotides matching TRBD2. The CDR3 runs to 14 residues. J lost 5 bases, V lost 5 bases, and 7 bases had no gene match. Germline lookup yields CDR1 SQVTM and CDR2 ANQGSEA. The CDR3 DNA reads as TGCAGCGTTCGTAGCGGGAGTGGAAACAATGAGCAGTTCTTC. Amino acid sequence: CSVRSGSGNNEQFF.

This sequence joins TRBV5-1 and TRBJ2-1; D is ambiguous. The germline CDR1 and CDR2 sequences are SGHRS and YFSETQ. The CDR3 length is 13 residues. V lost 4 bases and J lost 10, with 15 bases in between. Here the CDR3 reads CASSPPGVTEQFF. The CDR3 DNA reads TGCGCCAGCAGCCCCCCTGGAGTCACCGAGCAGTTCTTC. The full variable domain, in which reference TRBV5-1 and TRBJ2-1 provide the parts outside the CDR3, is KAGVTQTPRYLIKTRGQQVTLSCSPISGHRSVSWYQQTPGQGLQFLFEYFSETQRNKGNFPGRFSGRQFSNSRSEMNVSTLELGDSALYLCASSPPGVTEQFFGPGTRLTVL.

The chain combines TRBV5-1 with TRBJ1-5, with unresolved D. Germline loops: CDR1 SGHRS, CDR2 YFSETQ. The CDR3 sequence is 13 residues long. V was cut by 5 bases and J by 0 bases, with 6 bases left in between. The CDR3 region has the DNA TGCGCCAGCAGGGCCAATAGCAATCAGCCCCAGCATTTT. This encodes CASRANSNQPQHF.

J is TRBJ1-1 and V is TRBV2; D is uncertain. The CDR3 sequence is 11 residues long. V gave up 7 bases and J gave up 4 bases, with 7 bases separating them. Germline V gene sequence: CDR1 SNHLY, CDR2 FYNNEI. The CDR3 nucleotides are TGTGCCAGCAAATATAGCACTGAAGCTTTCTTT. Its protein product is CASKYSTEAFF.

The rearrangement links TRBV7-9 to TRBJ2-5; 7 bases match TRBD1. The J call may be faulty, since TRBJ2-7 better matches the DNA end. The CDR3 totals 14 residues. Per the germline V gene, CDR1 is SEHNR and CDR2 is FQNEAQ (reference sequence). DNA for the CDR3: TGTGCCAGCAGCGGGACAGTGAGCTCCTACGAGCAGTACTTC. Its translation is CASSGTVSSYEQYF.

CDR3 sequence reads: CASGDRPPYEQYF. Here the CDR3 DNA reads TGTGCCAGCGGGGACAGACCCCCCTACGAGCAGTACTTC. This chain connects TRBV6-5 to TRBJ2-7; 7 bases map to TRBD1. Germline V CDR1 and CDR2: MNHEY, SVGAGI. With V trimmed by 8 bases and J by 2 bases, 6 bases remained unmatched. The CDR3 is 13 residues long.

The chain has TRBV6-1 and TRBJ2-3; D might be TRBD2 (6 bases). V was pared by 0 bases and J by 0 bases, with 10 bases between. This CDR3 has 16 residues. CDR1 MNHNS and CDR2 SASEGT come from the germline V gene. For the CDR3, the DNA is TGTGCCAGCAGTGAAGCAATAGCGGTGAGCACAGATACGCAGTATTTT. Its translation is CASSEAIAVSTDTQYF.

The CDR3 is CSVRTGGSYTF. Written as DNA, the CDR3 is TGCAGCGTTAGGACAGGAGGGAGCTACACCTTC. This sequence joins TRBV29-1 and TRBJ1-2, with 7 bases aligning to TRBD1. CDR3 size: 11 residues. CDR1 SQVTM and CDR2 ANQGSEA come from the germline V gene. V shed 5 bases and J 9 bases; nucleotides not matched to a gene: 6.

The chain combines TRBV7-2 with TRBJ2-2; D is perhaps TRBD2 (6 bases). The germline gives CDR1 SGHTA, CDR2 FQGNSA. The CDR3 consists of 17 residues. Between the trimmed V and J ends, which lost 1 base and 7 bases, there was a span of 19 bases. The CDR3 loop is CASSLGPLAVGGGELFF. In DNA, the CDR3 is TGTGCCAGCAGCTTAGGCCCGCTAGCCGTCGGGGGCGGGGAGCTGTTTTTT.

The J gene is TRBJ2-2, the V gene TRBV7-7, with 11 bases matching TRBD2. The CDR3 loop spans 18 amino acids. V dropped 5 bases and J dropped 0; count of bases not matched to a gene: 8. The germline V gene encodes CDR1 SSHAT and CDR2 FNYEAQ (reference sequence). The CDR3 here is CASSPSTSGTSNTGELFF. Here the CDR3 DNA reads TGTGCCAGCAGCCCTTCGACTAGCGGGACCTCGAACACCGGGGAGCTGTTTTTT. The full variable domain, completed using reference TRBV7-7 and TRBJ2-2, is GAGVSQSPRYKVTKRGQDVTLRCDPISSHATLYWYQQALGQGPEFLTYFNYEAQPDKSGLPSDRFSAERPEGSISTLTIQRTEQRDSAMYRCASSPSTSGTSNTGELFFGEGSRLTVL.

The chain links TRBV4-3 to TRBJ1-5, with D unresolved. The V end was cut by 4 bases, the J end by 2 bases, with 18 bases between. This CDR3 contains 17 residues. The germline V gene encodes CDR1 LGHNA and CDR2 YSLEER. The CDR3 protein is CASSPSGGEGGNQPQHF. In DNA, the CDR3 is TGCGCCAGCAGCCCTTCGGGCGGGGAGGGCGGCAATCAGCCCCAGCATTTT.

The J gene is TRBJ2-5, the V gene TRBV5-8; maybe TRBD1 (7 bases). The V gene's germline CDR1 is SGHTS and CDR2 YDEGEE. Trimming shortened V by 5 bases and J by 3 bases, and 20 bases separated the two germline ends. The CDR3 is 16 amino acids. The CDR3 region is CASSPQWGGTEETQYF. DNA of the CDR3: TGTGCCAGCAGTCCCCAATGGGGCGGGACAGAAGAGACCCAGTACTTC.

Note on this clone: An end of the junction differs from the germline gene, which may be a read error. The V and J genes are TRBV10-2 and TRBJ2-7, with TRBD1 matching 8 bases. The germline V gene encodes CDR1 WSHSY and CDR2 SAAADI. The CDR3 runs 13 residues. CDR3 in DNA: TGCGCCAGCAGTGAGGCCCCCGGGACAGGTTTGCACTTC. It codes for CASSEAPGTGLHF.

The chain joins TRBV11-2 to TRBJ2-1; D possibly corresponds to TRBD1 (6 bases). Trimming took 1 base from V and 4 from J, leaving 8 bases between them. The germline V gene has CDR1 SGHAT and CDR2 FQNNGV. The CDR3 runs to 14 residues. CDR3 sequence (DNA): TGTGCCAGCAGCTTAGCGCAGGGGTACAATGAGCAGTTCTTC. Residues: CASSLAQGYNEQFF. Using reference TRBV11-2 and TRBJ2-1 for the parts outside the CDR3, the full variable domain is EAGVAQSPRYKIIEKRQSVAFWCNPISGHATLYWYQQILGQGPKLLIQFQNNGVVDDSQLPKDRFSAERLKGVDSTLKIQPAKLEDSAVYLCASSLAQGYNEQFFGPGTRLTVL.

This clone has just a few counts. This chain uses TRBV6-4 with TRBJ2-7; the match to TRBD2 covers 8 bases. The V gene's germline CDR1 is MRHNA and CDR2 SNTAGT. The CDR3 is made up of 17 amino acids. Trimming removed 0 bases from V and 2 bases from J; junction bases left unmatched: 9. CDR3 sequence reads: CASSDSSQRERTYEQYF. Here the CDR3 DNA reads TGTGCCAGCAGTGACTCGAGCCAGCGGGAGAGGACCTACGAGCAGTACTTC.

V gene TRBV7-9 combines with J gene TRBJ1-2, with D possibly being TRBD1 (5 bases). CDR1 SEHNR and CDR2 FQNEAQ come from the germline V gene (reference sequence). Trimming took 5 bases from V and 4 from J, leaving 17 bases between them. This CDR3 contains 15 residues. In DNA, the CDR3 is TGTGCCAGCAGCCACCCTGGAGGGGCGTTCTATGGCTACACCTTC. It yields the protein CASSHPGGAFYGYTF.

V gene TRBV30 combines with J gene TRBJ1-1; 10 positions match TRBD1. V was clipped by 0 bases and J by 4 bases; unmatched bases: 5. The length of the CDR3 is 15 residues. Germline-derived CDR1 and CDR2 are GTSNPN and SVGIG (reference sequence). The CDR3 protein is CAWSVGGTGATEAFF. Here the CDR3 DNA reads TGTGCCTGGAGTGTAGGCGGGACAGGGGCCACTGAAGCTTTCTTT.

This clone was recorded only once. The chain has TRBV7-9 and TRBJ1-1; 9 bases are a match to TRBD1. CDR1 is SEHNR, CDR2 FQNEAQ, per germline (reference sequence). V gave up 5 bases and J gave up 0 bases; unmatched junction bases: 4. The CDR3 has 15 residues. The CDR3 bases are TGTGCCAGCAGCACCTGGACAGGGGTGAACACTGAAGCTTTCTTT. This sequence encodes CASSTWTGVNTEAFF.

CDR3 DNA: TGTGCCAGCAGCGCGTTGGGATGGGACAGGGGACATGGGAATGAGCAGTTCTTC. This codes for CASSALGWDRGHGNEQFF. The chain recombines TRBV7-9 with TRBJ2-1, with 10 bases lining up with TRBD1. Germline CDR1 is SEHNR and CDR2 is FQNEAQ (reference sequence). The CDR3 spans 18 residues. Trimming removed 5 bases from V and 7 bases from J; junction bases left unmatched: 17. Full variable domain (rest looked up from reference TRBV7-9 and TRBJ2-1): DTGVSQNPRHKITKRGQNVTFRCDPISEHNRLYWYRQTLGQGPEFLTYFQNEAQLEKSRLLSDRFSAERPKGSFSTLEIQRTEQGDSAMYLCASSALGWDRGHGNEQFFGPGTRLTVL.